This is a list of T cell receptor beta chains from one sample in a study of T cell repertoires in cytomegalovirus infection. These receptors' targets are unknown. MiXCR, run by TCRdb on the reads, gives a single entry per CDR3 protein. Among tens of thousands of distinct CDR3 sequences listed, around 18% were seen once. This material consisted of CD8+ T cells from cultured PBMCs, taken from culture after CMV antigen stimulation. These receptors were obtained from a human donor in good health (CMV status not recorded). Some clones in this sample may be carry-over from other donors' samples. Both conserved end residues are part of each CDR3. D genes are given only for firm matches. Clone size is stated in some rows and not others, as once, few, many or a class when expanded.

D gene | CDR3 length | J gene | V gene | clone size | CDR3 DNA | CDR3 protein
TRBD2 | 18 | TRBJ2-1 | TRBV11-3 | NA | TGTGCCAGCAGCTTAGAACCTAGCGGGAGTAGTTCCTACAATGAGCAGTTCTTC | CASSLEPSGSSSYNEQFF
NA | 16 | TRBJ2-7 | TRBV7-2 | NA | TGTGCCAGCAGCGTGGACCCCTTCCCTGGCTCCTACGAGCAGTACTTC | CASSVDPFPGSYEQYF
NA | 14 | TRBJ2-5 | TRBV6-2/TRBV6-3 | few | TGTGCCAGCAGTCGCTATCAGGGAGGAGAGACCCAGTACTTC | CASSRYQGGETQYF
NA | 15 | TRBJ2-3 | TRBV27 | few | TGTGCCAGCAGTTTGTCGATACCCCTCACAGATACGCAGTATTTT | CASSLSIPLTDTQYF
TRBD1 | 14 | TRBJ2-3 | TRBV29-1 | few | TGCAGCGTTGAGTGGGACAGGTTTCTGGATACGCAGTATTTT | CSVEWDRFLDTQYF
TRBD2 | 16 | TRBJ2-7 | TRBV7-9 | few | TGTGCCAGCAGCTCACCTGCCGGGGAGGGGTCCTACGAGCAGTACTTC | CASSSPAGEGSYEQYF
NA | 12 | TRBJ2-7 | TRBV7-2 | NA | TGTGCCAGCTCTCGCGGGGATCACGAGCAGTACTTC | CASSRGDHEQYF
NA | 16 | TRBJ1-5 | TRBV6-2/TRBV6-3 | few | TGTGCCAGCAGTTCCGCCAGGGCGGGGTTTGGCCAGCCCCAGCATTTT | CASSSARAGFGQPQHF
NA | 13 | TRBJ2-1 | TRBV7-6 | many | TGTGCCAGCAGCCCCCCCGGGGGCAATGAGCAGTTCTTC | CASSPPGGNEQFF
TRBD1 | 17 | TRBJ1-2 | TRBV7-9 | NA | TGTGCCAGCAGCGGCGGACAGGGTACCGGTTCCAACTATGGCTACACCTTC | CASSGGQGTGSNYGYTF
NA | 12 | TRBJ2-5 | TRBV29-1 | NA | TGCAGCGTTGTAGGATTACAAGAGACCCAGTACTTC | CSVVGLQETQYF
NA | 13 | TRBJ1-1 | TRBV7-9 | few | TGTGCCAGCAGCTTCAAAGGGGGGGACGAAGCTTTCTTT | CASSFKGGDEAFF
NA | 14 | TRBJ2-2 | TRBV7-8 | NA | TGTGCCAGCATAGGGGGGCCGAACACCGGGGAGCTGTTTTTT | CASIGGPNTGELFF
NA | 15 | TRBJ2-6 | TRBV20-1 | few | TGCAGTGCTAGGACCGATGAGACTGGGGCCAACGTCCTGACTTTC | CSARTDETGANVLTF